The rows below give T cell receptor beta chains drawn from one sample of a study of cytomegalovirus exposure and HLA in healthy donors. Produced via immunoSEQ multiplex PCR; TCRdb's table is partial and in-frame only. This table holds 95,000 to 150,000 clones, more than 65% found once. Sequencing was performed on PBMCs. The receptors stem from a human donor in good health. Both conserved end residues are part of each CDR3. The D gene is left open where the match is weak. Rows may omit the clone size; those that give it use once, few, many or a size class.

d_call j_call v_call clone_size cdr3_aa cdr3_nt
- TRBJ1-4 TRBV11-2 - CASSLRRGSGEKLFF TGTGCCAGCAGCCTCAGACGCGGGTCGGGAGAAAAACTGTTTTTT
- TRBJ2-7 TRBV29-1 - CSVGGPQTYEQYF TGCAGCGTTGGTGGCCCTCAGACCTACGAGCAGTACTTC
TRBD2 TRBJ2-7 TRBV9 - CASSGTSGGYEQYF TGTGCCAGCAGCGGGACTAGCGGGGGGTACGAGCAGTACTTC
- TRBJ1-4 TRBV6-1 - CASREEKLFF TGTGCCAGCAGGGAGGAAAAACTGTTTTTT
- TRBJ1-2 TRBV6-5 once CASSYSGGYGYTF TGTGCCAGCAGTTACTCAGGGGGCTATGGCTACACCTTC
TRBD1 TRBJ1-2 TRBV5-1 few CASSPIGQGSSYTF TGCGCCAGCAGCCCTATCGGACAGGGTTCGTCGTACACCTTC
TRBD1 TRBJ1-1 TRBV13 - CASSLGTGYTEAFF TGTGCCAGCAGCCTGGGGACAGGGTACACTGAAGCTTTCTTT
- TRBJ1-1 TRBV18 once CASTIAAGGAVTEAFF TGTGCCAGCACTATAGCCGCGGGGGGAGCAGTCACTGAAGCTTTCTTT
- TRBJ2-1 TRBV5-1 - CASSLNLPSYNEQFF TGCGCCAGCAGCTTGAATCTCCCCTCCTACAATGAGCAGTTCTTC
TRBD2 TRBJ2-7 TRBV6-6 - CASSTTSGSPYEQYF TGTGCCAGCAGTACCACTAGCGGGAGTCCCTACGAGCAGTACTTC
TRBD1 TRBJ1-4 TRBV7-9 few CASSLGGTVEKLFF TGTGCCAGCAGCTTAGGGGGGACAGTTGAAAAACTGTTTTTT
TRBD1 TRBJ2-6 TRBV18 - CASSPFGTASSGANVLTF TGTGCCAGCTCCCCTTTTGGGACAGCAAGCTCTGGGGCCAACGTCCTGACTTTC
- TRBJ1-2 TRBV18 - CASSPTLGGSEGYTF TGTGCCAGCTCACCAACCCTAGGGGGTTCTGAAGGCTACACCTTC
- TRBJ1-1 TRBV27 - CASSLSGANSGTEAFF TGTGCCAGCAGTTTAAGCGGGGCGAATTCGGGCACTGAAGCTTTCTTT
- TRBJ2-7 TRBV7-9 - CASSLERVSEQYF TGTGCCAGCAGCTTAGAGCGGGTCAGCGAGCAGTACTTC
TRBD1 TRBJ1-2 TRBV19 - CASSMHRGTARTYGYTF TGTGCCAGTAGTATGCACCGCGGGACAGCCCGTACCTATGGCTACACCTTC
TRBD2 TRBJ2-5 TRBV7-7 - CASSLAGGPGETQYF TGTGCTAGCAGCCTAGCGGGAGGGCCAGGGGAGACCCAGTACTTC
TRBD2 TRBJ2-5 TRBV5-1 - CASSRLAGEETQYF TGCGCCAGCAGCCGACTAGCGGGGGAAGAGACCCAGTACTTC
- TRBJ2-1 TRBV28 once CASSLRGTLYNEQFF TGTGCCAGCAGTTTACGCGGGACCCTATACAATGAGCAGTTCTTC
TRBD1 TRBJ1-1 TRBV20-1 - CSAGTGVGAFF TGCAGTGCAGGGACAGGGGTGGGAGCTTTCTTT
- TRBJ1-2 TRBV11-2 - CASSLSTGVKSYGYTF TGTGCCAGCAGCCTTTCGACGGGAGTTAAAAGCTATGGCTACACCTTC
TRBD1 TRBJ2-5 TRBV19 - CASIGGHPGTQYF TGTGCCAGTATAGGGGGCCATCCTGGGACCCAGTACTTC